This passage covers 8 T cell receptor beta chains from one sample sequenced in a study of shared clonotypes between healthy human individuals. Clones were sequenced by immunoSEQ multiplex PCR, and TCRdb holds only the in-frame ones, with some missing. The data contain over a million clones, approximately 97% of them singletons. Sequencing was done on a sample of naive CD4+ T cells sorted from blood. Stated subset: CD45RA+ positively selected. Receptors originate from a man aged 30 to 39 in good health.

The J gene is TRBJ1-2, the V gene TRBV28; a possible D gene is TRBD1 (5 bases). CDR1 is MDHEN, CDR2 SYDVKM, per germline. This CDR3 contains 13 residues. Trimming left V 3 bases short and J 6 bases short, with 11 bases between. CDR3 bases: TGTGCCAGCAGTTTCATGGGACCGCATGGCTACACCTTC. This encodes CASSFMGPHGYTF.

V is TRBV27 and J is TRBJ2-7; D ambiguous. The germline V and J ends were trimmed by 6 bases and 2 bases, with 11 bases remaining between them. Per the germline V gene, CDR1 is MNHEY and CDR2 is SMNVEV (reference sequence). The CDR3 is 13 residues long. The CDR3 is CASSPGQTYEQYF. The CDR3 DNA is TGTGCCAGCAGCCCGGGTCAAACCTACGAGCAGTACTTC.

The V gene is TRBV5-1, the J gene TRBJ2-5, with 11 bases identical to TRBD2. The CDR3 contains 16 residues. V lost 7 bases to trimming and J lost 5 bases; unmatched junction nucleotides: 13. Germline V CDR1 and CDR2: SGHRS, YFSETQ. CDR3 sequence: CASGIDSGRARETQYF. Here the CDR3 DNA reads TGCGCCAGCGGCATTGATAGCGGGAGGGCCCGGGAGACCCAGTACTTC.

J is TRBJ1-5 and V is TRBV28; tentatively, D is TRBD1 (5 bases). Germline V gene lookup returns CDR1 MDHEN and CDR2 SYDVKM. V was cut by 5 bases and J by 11 bases, with 13 bases left in between. The CDR3 has 12 amino acids. CDR3 protein: CASSLTGGAQHF. The CDR3 bases are TGTGCCAGCAGTCTCACCGGGGGGGCCCAGCATTTT. Based on the CDR3 plus reference TRBV28 and TRBJ1-5, the full variable domain is DVKVTQSSRYLVKRTGEKVFLECVQDMDHENMFWYRQDPGLGLRLIYFSYDVKMKEKGDIPEGYSVSREKKERFSLILESASTNQTSMYLCASSLTGGAQHFGDGTRLSIL.

V is TRBV5-1 and J is TRBJ1-4, with 8 bases identical to TRBD1. The germline gives CDR1 SGHRS, CDR2 YFSETQ. This CDR3 comprises 15 residues. V lost 0 bases to trimming and J lost 9 bases; unmatched junction nucleotides: 7. CDR3 nucleotides: TGCGCCAGCAGCTTGGGAGACAGGGGCCTCCAAAAACTGTTTTTT. This translates into CASSLGDRGLQKLFF.

This chain uses TRBV6-1 with TRBJ2-1, with 10 bases fitting TRBD2. The J segment lost 1 base and the V segment lost 2 bases, leaving 14 bases of the junction unmatched. Germline V gene sequence: CDR1 MNHNS, CDR2 SASEGT. The CDR3 covers 20 residues. Written as DNA, the CDR3 is TGTGCCAGCAGTGAATATCTGGGACGTAGCGGGAGGCGTTCCTACAATGAGCAGTTCTTC. It yields the protein CASSEYLGRSGRRSYNEQFF.

V usage is TRBV10-3 and J usage is TRBJ2-3; D is uncertain. V gave up 6 bases and J gave up 3 bases, with 4 bases separating them. In germline, CDR1 is ENHRY, CDR2 SYGVKD. This CDR3 has 11 residues. The CDR3 here is CAIRATDTQYF. Written as DNA, the CDR3 is TGTGCCATCAGAGCAACAGATACGCAGTATTTT.

V gene TRBV18 combines with J gene TRBJ2-7; 8 nucleotides match TRBD1. This CDR3 has 16 amino acids. The junction had 9 bases not matched to a gene; V was cut back by 2 bases and J by 3 bases. Germline CDR1 and CDR2: KGHSH and LQKENI. The CDR3 protein is CASSPSSRTGNYEQYF. The DNA of the CDR3 is TGTGCCAGCTCACCATCCAGTAGGACAGGGAACTACGAGCAGTACTTC.